One sample yielded the 9 T cell receptor beta chains listed below, sequenced in a study of blood T cell repertoires in COVID-19. The repertoire was sequenced with immunoSEQ multiplex PCR; TCRdb's copy has only in-frame clones and lacks some. The sample consists of some 49,000 clones, roughly 82% of them appearing once. Sample: peripheral blood. These receptors came from a woman aged 55-75 years with acute or convalescent COVID-19.

This clone was detected only a few times. The chain has TRBV6-2 or TRBV6-3 and TRBJ2-2; 7 positions match TRBD1. The CDR3 sequence is 15 residues long. Germline CDR1 reads MNHEY; CDR2 reads SVGEGT. The V and J ends lost 6 bases and 1 base, in that order; junction bases with no gene match: 5. For the CDR3, the DNA is TGTGCCAGCAGCCTAGACAGGGTGAACACCGGGGAGCTGTTTTTT. Amino acid sequence: CASSLDRVNTGELFF.

The J gene is TRBJ2-3, the V gene TRBV6-5; 9 bases are shared with TRBD2. The V gene's germline CDR1 is MNHEY and CDR2 SVGAGI. This CDR3 is 15 amino acids long. V shed 2 bases, J shed 7 bases, and the junction held 7 bases outside the gene matches. CDR3 loop: CASSYPGGGANTQYF. Here the CDR3 DNA reads TGTGCCAGCAGTTACCCGGGCGGGGGGGCAAATACGCAGTATTTT.

This CDR3 reads CASSPKQGAAKNTEAFF. The DNA of the CDR3 is TGTGCCAGCAGCCCAAAACAGGGGGCGGCTAAGAACACTGAAGCTTTCTTT. The rearrangement uses TRBV7-9 and TRBJ1-1; 9 bases fit TRBD1. Germline CDR1 and CDR2: SEHNR and FQNEAQ (reference sequence). There are 17 residues in the CDR3. Losses at the gene ends were 5 bases for V and 1 base for J; bases not matched to a gene: 11.

The rearrangement uses TRBV5-4 and TRBJ2-5, with 13 positions matching TRBD2. The germline gives CDR1 SGHNT, CDR2 YYREEE (reference sequence). After removal of 4 bases from V and 5 bases from J, the junction contained 8 bases not matched to a gene. This CDR3 spans 16 amino acids. The CDR3: CASSPTSGGARETQYF. In DNA, the CDR3 is TGTGCCAGCAGCCCAACTAGCGGGGGGGCCAGGGAGACCCAGTACTTC.

The V gene is TRBV5-8, the J gene TRBJ2-7; possibly TRBD1 for D (6 bases). Trimming stripped 1 base from V and 3 bases from J, with 11 bases between. Germline lookup yields CDR1 SGHTS and CDR2 YDEGEE. The CDR3 has 14 residues. CDR3 loop: CASSLQGIRYEQYF. The CDR3 nucleotides read TGTGCCAGCAGCTTGCAGGGGATTCGCTACGAGCAGTACTTC.

The chain links TRBV11-2 to TRBJ1-2; 9 bases fit TRBD1. Trimming cost V 5 bases and J 6 bases; bases outside gene matches: 10. The germline V gene encodes CDR1 SGHAT and CDR2 FQNNGV. CDR3 length equals 15 residues. CDR3 in DNA: TGTGCCAGCAGCGCCTACAGGGGGCATGAGAATGGCTACACCTTC. Amino acids: CASSAYRGHENGYTF. The variable domain in full, with the rest retrieved from reference TRBV11-2 and TRBJ1-2, is EAGVAQSPRYKIIEKRQSVAFWCNPISGHATLYWYQQILGQGPKLLIQFQNNGVVDDSQLPKDRFSAERLKGVDSTLKIQPAKLEDSAVYLCASSAYRGHENGYTFGSGTRLTVV.

This clone was recorded a few times. This chain links TRBV19 with TRBJ1-3, with 8 bases matching TRBD1. The CDR3 has 16 residues. Germline CDR1 LNHDA, CDR2 SQIVND (reference sequence). After removal of 7 bases from V and 4 bases from J, the junction contained 12 bases not matched to a gene. CDR3 amino acids: CASTHGQGVWGNTIYF. In nucleotides, the CDR3 is TGTGCCAGTACCCACGGACAGGGTGTGTGGGGAAACACCATATATTTT.

The rearrangement uses TRBV27 and TRBJ2-7, with a possible D match to TRBD1 (6 bases). From germline, CDR1 is MNHEY and CDR2 SMNVEV (reference sequence). Trimming cost V 4 bases and J 0 bases, with 10 bases left between them. The CDR3 totals 14 residues. In nucleotides, the CDR3 is TGTGCCAGCAGTTATAGGGACAACTCCTACGAGCAGTACTTC. Translated, it gives CASSYRDNSYEQYF.

The chain links TRBV18 to TRBJ2-1; 9 bases match TRBD1. This CDR3 contains 18 residues. After removal of 6 bases from V and 1 base from J, the junction contained 13 bases not matched to a gene. Germline CDR1 and CDR2: KGHSH and LQKENI. The CDR3 DNA is TGTGCCAGCTCGTCTTACGGGACAGGGATTCAATCCTACAATGAGCAGTTCTTC. Its protein is CASSSYGTGIQSYNEQFF.